This TCR beta chain emerged from a study of cytomegalovirus exposure and HLA in healthy donors. This clone is large (0.1 to 1%). Antigen: not known. At one end, the junction sequence differs from germline, possibly due to a read error. The CDR3 extends over 14 amino acids. The V gene's germline CDR1 is SEHNR and CDR2 FQNEAQ (reference sequence). Study observations and caveats: Later on, a genetic analysis was performed. It linked a missense variant in DCLRE1C with V- and J-gene trimming of TCR beta.

The donors (healthy individuals) were bone marrow donors. While unrecorded immune exposures were likely, the donors were nominally healthy when sampled. Use of 60 Vbeta and 13 Jbeta primers characterized the PCR. The table came from immunoSEQ multiplex PCR; TCRdb's copy has only in-frame clones and leaves some out. The sample consists of 100,000 or so clones, around 70% of them appearing once. The gene calls are TRBV7-9 and TRBJ2-1, with 7 bases fitting TRBD2. Material for sequencing was PBMCs. The TCR comes from a man aged 40-55 years in good health and CMV-seronegative. The CDR3 here is CASSLAEIYNEQFF. The CDR3 region has the DNA TGTGCCAGCAGCCTAGCGGAGATCTACAATGAGCAGTTCTTC.